What follows are 26 T cell receptor beta chains derived from one specimen sequenced in a study of blood T cell repertoires in COVID-19. Only in-frame clones appear in the TCRdb table, and some are missing; sequencing was by immunoSEQ multiplex PCR. Seen here are more than 200,000 clones, 85% to 90% observed once, and the top ten hold approximately 2.4%. Sequenced input: peripheral blood. The source of these receptors is a man between 25 and 39 years old with COVID-19, enrolled during active disease.

The chain combines TRBV27 with TRBJ1-5; D call uncertain. The germline V gene encodes CDR1 MNHEY and CDR2 SMNVEV (reference sequence). This CDR3 is 13 amino acids long. The V and J ends lost 3 bases and 1 base respectively, with 4 bases between them. The CDR3 loop reads CASSFQSNQPQHF. For the CDR3, the DNA is TGTGCCAGCAGTTTTCAGAGCAATCAGCCCCAGCATTTT.

The chain links TRBV28 to TRBJ2-7; tentatively, D is TRBD1 (6 bases). CDR3 length: 15 amino acids. The germline gives CDR1 MDHEN, CDR2 SYDVKM. V dropped 1 base and J dropped 5 bases, with 15 bases sitting between them. Here the CDR3 DNA reads TGTGCCAGCAGTTTATCATCGCAGGGGAGAAACGAGCAGTACTTC. It is translated as CASSLSSQGRNEQYF.

The chain is built from TRBV5-1 and TRBJ2-7, with D unresolved. The CDR3 runs to 13 residues. V was cut by 2 bases and J by 2 bases, with 8 bases left in between. Germline V CDR1 and CDR2: SGHRS, YFSETQ. The CDR3 loop is CASSLDWTYEQYF. CDR3 DNA sequence: TGCGCCAGCAGCTTAGACTGGACCTACGAGCAGTACTTC.

V gene TRBV7-6 combines with J gene TRBJ2-3; TRBD2 matches 9 bases. Losses at the gene ends were 5 bases for V and 6 bases for J; bases not matched to a gene: 12. Germline CDR1 SGHVS, CDR2 FNYEAQ. CDR3 length: 16 amino acids. The CDR3 coding sequence is TGTGCCAGCAGCGACCGTCTAGCGGGGAACGACGATACGCAGTATTTT. It encodes CASSDRLAGNDDTQYF. Full variable domain (remainder filled in from reference TRBV7-6 and TRBJ2-3): GAGVSQSPRYKVTKRGQDVALRCDPISGHVSLYWYRQALGQGPEFLTYFNYEAQQDKSGLPNDRFSAERPEGSISTLTIQRTEQRDSAMYRCASSDRLAGNDDTQYFGPGTRLTVL.

The chain carries TRBV2 and TRBJ1-5, with a possible D match to TRBD1 (5 bases). V gave up 2 bases and J gave up 6 bases, with 14 bases separating them. CDR1 and CDR2 (germline): SNHLY, FYNNEI. The CDR3 consists of 15 residues. The CDR3 DNA reads as TGTGCCAGCAGTGAACAGGGTAGCTTCCCTCAGCCCCAGCATTTT. As protein: CASSEQGSFPQPQHF.

The chain links TRBV30 to TRBJ1-1; D remains unclear. V lost 0 bases and J 2 bases, leaving 13 bases between the germline ends. CDR1 is GTSNPN, CDR2 SVGIG, per germline (reference sequence). The CDR3 runs to 15 residues. The CDR3 sequence: CAWSVSRAYNTEAFF. The DNA of the CDR3 is TGTGCCTGGAGTGTTAGTAGAGCTTACAACACTGAAGCTTTCTTT.

The chain has TRBV12-3 or TRBV12-4 and TRBJ2-5; D remains ambiguous. This CDR3 has 12 amino acids. V dropped 6 bases and J dropped 5 bases, with 10 bases sitting between them. Written as DNA, the CDR3 is TGTGCCAGCAGAGGAGTCGGCGAGACCCAGTACTTC. Translated, it gives CASRGVGETQYF.

The chain links TRBV5-1 to TRBJ2-3; weak D call: TRBD2 (6 bases). CDR1 is SGHRS and CDR2 is YFSETQ in the germline V gene. CDR3 length: 14 residues. Trimming cost V 0 bases and J 3 bases, with 8 bases left between them. CDR3 loop: CASSLAGATDTQYF. The CDR3 DNA reads as TGCGCCAGCAGCTTGGCGGGAGCGACAGATACGCAGTATTTT.

The V and J genes are TRBV5-4 and TRBJ2-2; TRBD1 matches 7 bases. The CDR3 sequence is 14 residues long. J gave up 6 bases and V 3 bases, and 5 bases lay outside the gene matches. CDR1 and CDR2 from the germline V gene are SGHNT and YYREEE (reference sequence). CDR3 residues: CASSSLQGPGELFF. DNA for the CDR3: TGTGCCAGCAGCTCGTTACAGGGGCCCGGGGAGCTGTTTTTT.

The V and J genes are TRBV9 and TRBJ2-7, with 9 bases matching TRBD2. V dropped 0 bases and J dropped 4; count of bases not matched to a gene: 8. The CDR3 extends over 16 amino acids. Germline CDR1 is SGDLS and CDR2 is YYNGEE. The CDR3 protein is CASSVASSGSFYEQYF. CDR3 DNA: TGTGCCAGCAGCGTAGCGAGTAGCGGGAGCTTTTACGAGCAGTACTTC.

The CDR3 sequence: CASSPGQSSYNEQFF. In DNA form, the CDR3 reads TGTGCCAGCTCACCGGGACAGAGCTCCTACAATGAGCAGTTCTTC. The V and J genes are TRBV18 and TRBJ2-1, with TRBD1 identical over 7 bases. The CDR3 runs 15 residues. Unmatched junction bases numbered 2, after V lost 3 bases and J lost 0 bases. Germline assignment: CDR1 KGHSH and CDR2 LQKENI.

This clone has more than one count but fewer than ten. Different DNA sequences within this sample yield the same CDR3. The chain has TRBV3-1 (or the pseudogene TRBV3-2) and TRBJ1-5; D is unresolved. The V gene's germline CDR1 is LGHDT and CDR2 YNNKEL (reference sequence). The V end lost 0 bases, the J end lost 3 bases, and 9 bases lay between the germline ends. This CDR3 is built from 15 residues. This CDR3 reads CASSQDLRNNQPQHF. The CDR3 region has the DNA TGTGCCAGCAGCCAAGATCTGAGAAACAATCAGCCCCAGCATTTT.

The rearrangement joins TRBV27 to TRBJ1-4, with TRBD1 matching over 7 bases. The CDR3 runs to 15 residues. Germline V lookup: CDR1 MNHEY, CDR2 SMNVEV (reference sequence). V dropped 0 bases and J dropped 8; count of bases not matched to a gene: 6. The CDR3 sequence is CASSLSGRGWEKLFF. CDR3 nucleotide sequence: TGTGCCAGCAGTTTATCGGGCAGGGGGTGGGAAAAACTGTTTTTT. The variable domain in full, with the rest retrieved from reference TRBV27 and TRBJ1-4, is EAQVTQNPRYLITVTGKKLTVTCSQNMNHEYMSWYRQDPGLGLRQIYYSMNVEVTDKGDVPEGYKVSRKEKRNFPLILESPSPNQTSLYFCASSLSGRGWEKLFFGSGTQLSVL.

This clone has just one count. The rearrangement uses TRBV7-6 and TRBJ2-1, with TRBD2 identical over 10 bases. The CDR3 extends over 15 amino acids. V lost 5 bases and J lost 6; bases outside the gene matches: 7. Germline lookup yields CDR1 SGHVS and CDR2 FNYEAQ. The CDR3 region is CASSRSGRLTNEQFF. CDR3 nucleotide sequence: TGTGCCAGCAGCCGTAGCGGGAGGTTGACCAATGAGCAGTTCTTC. The whole variable domain, remainder taken from reference TRBV7-6 and TRBJ2-1, is GAGVSQSPRYKVTKRGQDVALRCDPISGHVSLYWYRQALGQGPEFLTYFNYEAQQDKSGLPNDRFSAERPEGSISTLTIQRTEQRDSAMYRCASSRSGRLTNEQFFGPGTRLTVL.

The chain recombines TRBV3-1 (or the pseudogene TRBV3-2) with TRBJ1-4, with D perhaps matching TRBD1 (6 bases). V was shortened by 5 bases and J by 14 bases, with 12 bases between the two germline ends. The CDR3 is 11 amino acids. CDR1 and CDR2 from the germline V gene are LGHDT and YNNKEL (reference sequence). The CDR3 here is CASSAGAGLFF. The DNA of the CDR3 is TGTGCCAGCAGCGCAGGGGCTGGCCTGTTTTTT.

V gene TRBV6-2 or TRBV6-3 combines with J gene TRBJ1-2; TRBD1 aligns across 10 bases. Unmatched junction bases numbered 7, after V lost 2 bases and J lost 4 bases. The germline gives CDR1 MNHEY, CDR2 SVGEGT. This CDR3 comprises 16 residues. CDR3 sequence: CASSYGLGQGPYGYTF. CDR3 DNA sequence: TGTGCCAGCAGTTACGGACTGGGACAGGGGCCCTATGGCTACACCTTC.

The chain has TRBV19 and TRBJ1-1; possibly TRBD1 for D (6 bases). CDR3 size: 17 residues. With 6 bases removed from V and 1 base from J, the gap between germline ends came to 21 bases. Germline V gene data show CDR1 as LNHDA and CDR2 as SQIVND (reference sequence). The CDR3 region is CASSLVTGGLRNTEAFF. CDR3 nucleotides: TGTGCCAGTAGCCTGGTAACCGGGGGGCTGAGGAACACTGAAGCTTTCTTT.

V gene TRBV5-4 combines with J gene TRBJ2-2; 10 bases align to TRBD2. CDR3 length: 18 residues. V shed 0 bases, J shed 3 bases, and the junction held 8 bases outside the gene matches. CDR1 is SGHNT, CDR2 YYREEE, per germline (reference sequence). The chain's CDR3 is CASSLGKSGRADTGELFF. Written as DNA, the CDR3 is TGTGCCAGCAGCTTGGGGAAAAGCGGGAGGGCCGACACCGGGGAGCTGTTTTTT.

This chain connects TRBV19 to TRBJ2-7; 10 nucleotides align to TRBD1. Trimming took 3 bases from V and 3 from J; bases not matched to a gene: 2. From germline, CDR1 is LNHDA and CDR2 SQIVND (reference sequence). The CDR3 spans 14 residues. The CDR3 coding sequence is TGTGCCAGTAGTATGGGACAGGGGATCTACGAGCAGTACTTC. Translated, it gives CASSMGQGIYEQYF. Using reference TRBV19 and TRBJ2-7 for the parts outside the CDR3, the full variable domain is DGGITQSPKYLFRKEGQNVTLSCEQNLNHDAMYWYRQDPGQGLRLIYYSQIVNDFQKGDIAEGYSVSREKKESFPLTVTSAQKNPTAFYLCASSMGQGIYEQYFGPGTRLTVT.

The chain recombines TRBV9 with TRBJ1-1; TRBD1 is a possible D gene (5 bases). The V end lost 4 bases, the J end lost 2 bases, and 15 bases lay between the germline ends. Germline lookup yields CDR1 SGDLS and CDR2 YYNGEE. This CDR3 is 15 amino acids long. The CDR3 sequence: CASSPFSTANTEAFF. The CDR3 nucleotides read TGTGCCAGCAGCCCATTCTCGACAGCTAACACTGAAGCTTTCTTT.

This clone was recorded only once. The chain is built from TRBV9 and TRBJ2-1, with 7 bases that match TRBD1. V lost 1 base, J lost 9 bases, and 7 bases stayed unmatched. The CDR3 has 14 amino acids. From germline, CDR1 is SGDLS and CDR2 YYNGEE. Here the CDR3 reads CASSVLDRRSEQFF. Written as DNA, the CDR3 is TGTGCCAGCAGCGTATTGGACAGGAGGAGTGAGCAGTTCTTC.

The rearrangement joins TRBV11-3 to TRBJ2-2; no reliable D call. V was pared by 5 bases and J by 3 bases, with 7 bases between. The CDR3 loop spans 13 amino acids. Germline values: CDR1 SGHNT, CDR2 YENEEA. CDR3 amino acids: CASSAEHTGELFF. The CDR3 bases are TGTGCCAGCAGCGCGGAGCACACCGGGGAGCTGTTTTTT.

The table lists this clone with a count of one. This rearrangement joins TRBV3-1 (or the pseudogene TRBV3-2) to TRBJ2-7, with TRBD2 as a possible D gene (5 bases). The CDR3 totals 19 residues. The V and J ends lost 2 bases and 0 bases respectively, with 23 bases between them. Germline V gene sequence: CDR1 LGHDT, CDR2 YNNKEL (reference sequence). The CDR3 protein is CASSQYSPNLAGDSYEQYF. CDR3 nucleotides: TGTGCCAGCAGCCAATATTCCCCCAATTTGGCCGGGGACTCCTACGAGCAGTACTTC.

The chain carries TRBV2 and TRBJ2-3, with a tentative D call TRBD2 (5 bases). Trimming took 4 bases from V and 0 from J, leaving 11 bases between them. This CDR3 contains 15 residues. Per the germline V gene, CDR1 is SNHLY and CDR2 is FYNNEI. CDR3 in amino acids: CASSAQRTSTDTQYF. For the CDR3, the DNA is TGTGCCAGCAGTGCCCAGCGGACTAGCACAGATACGCAGTATTTT.

The chain uses TRBV6-5 and TRBJ1-6; 9 bases align to TRBD1. The CDR3 loop spans 15 amino acids. The V and J ends lost 10 bases and 6 bases, in that order; junction bases with no gene match: 10. CDR1 is MNHEY and CDR2 is SVGAGI in the germline V gene. For the CDR3, the DNA is TGTGCCATCCGGGACAGGGAAGGGAGTAATTCACCCCTCCACTTT. Its protein product is CAIRDREGSNSPLHF.

This rearrangement joins TRBV7-8 to TRBJ1-5, with a weak D call TRBD1 (5 bases). Germline CDR1 is SGHVS and CDR2 is FQNEAQ. This CDR3 spans 16 amino acids. V shed 6 bases and J shed 0 bases, with 15 bases lying between them. The CDR3 loop reads CASSYSRTYSNQPQHF. The CDR3 region has the DNA TGTGCCAGCAGTTACAGCCGGACATATAGCAATCAGCCCCAGCATTTT.